This TCR beta chain came from a study of T cell repertoires in cytomegalovirus infection. As for the study in general: CMV infection together with matching HLA type was indicated by public TCR beta signatures.

With regard to this clonotype: What it recognizes is unknown.

A single record per CDR3 protein comes from TCRdb applying MiXCR to the reads. The sample includes around 800,000 distinct CDR3 sequences, 30% to 35% of them seen just once. Study observations and caveats: Frequencies of public TCR beta families were cumulated, and this identified carriers of CMV plus the relevant HLA. HLA-C-restricted CMV-specific TCR beta clonotypes prevailed in the ex vivo response.

V lost 10 bases, J lost 0 bases, and 31 bases lay in between. Per the germline V gene, CDR1 is MDHEN and CDR2 is SYDVKM. The CDR3 covers 21 residues. This TCR was sampled from a human donor in good health (CMV status not recorded). Some clones in this sample may be carry-over from other donors' samples. The rearrangement uses TRBV28 and TRBJ2-6, with a tentative D call TRBD2 (5 bases). The source was cultured CD8+ T cells from PBMCs, collected from culture after CMV antigen stimulation. The CDR3: CATRGLVEKPLQPSGANVLTF. CDR3 sequence (DNA): TGTGCCACGCGAGGGTTAGTGGAAAAACCTCTTCAGCCCTCTGGGGCCAACGTCCTGACTTTC.